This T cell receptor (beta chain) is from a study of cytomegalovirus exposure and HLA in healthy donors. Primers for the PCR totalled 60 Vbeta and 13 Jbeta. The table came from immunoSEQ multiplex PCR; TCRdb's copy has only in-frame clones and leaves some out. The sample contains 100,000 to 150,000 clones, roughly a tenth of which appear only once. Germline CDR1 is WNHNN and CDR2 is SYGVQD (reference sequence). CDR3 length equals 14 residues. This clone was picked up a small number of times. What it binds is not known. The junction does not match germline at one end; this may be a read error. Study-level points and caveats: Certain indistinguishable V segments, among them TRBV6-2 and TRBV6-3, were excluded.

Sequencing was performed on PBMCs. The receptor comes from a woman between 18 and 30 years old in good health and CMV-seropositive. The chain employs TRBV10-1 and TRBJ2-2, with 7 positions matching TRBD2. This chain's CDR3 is CASRSGTNTEELFF. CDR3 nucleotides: TGCGCCAGCCGAAGCGGGACTAACACCGAGGAGCTGTTTTTT.